Each of the 25 T cell receptor beta chains below was sequenced from the same sample in a study of Ad26.COV2.S vaccination and SARS-CoV-2 variants. The repertoire was sequenced with immunoSEQ multiplex PCR; TCRdb's copy has only in-frame clones and lacks some. Altogether 450,000 to 550,000 clones are present, 80% to 90% being singletons, with the ten largest covering 1.5% to 2%. Treatment defined: about 20 received Ad26.COV2.S at low or high dose, single or two shots; about 5 received placebo; per-sample allocation not given. On day 63 after the first injection, vaccine and placebo recipients gave samples. Material: peripheral blood, obtained in a trial of Ad26.COV2.S vaccine versus placebo. These receptor sequences come from a person between 18 and 59 years old who received the Ad26.COV2.S COVID-19 vaccine or a placebo.

This chain joins TRBV6-5 and TRBJ1-3, with D perhaps TRBD1 (6 bases). Germline V gene sequence: CDR1 MNHEY, CDR2 SVGAGI. CDR3 length: 15 amino acids. The ends were cut back, 5 bases at V and 4 bases at J, with 15 bases in the middle. CDR3 nucleotides: TGTGCCAGCAGTACCCGAACGGACAGCGGAAACACCATATATTTT. The encoded protein is CASSTRTDSGNTIYF.

The chain employs TRBV9 and TRBJ2-2; D ambiguous. Germline V CDR1 and CDR2: SGDLS, YYNGEE. V was trimmed by 1 base and J by 6 bases, leaving 7 bases between them. The CDR3 consists of 13 residues. The CDR3 protein is CASSVIEAGELFF. CDR3 nucleotides: TGTGCCAGCAGCGTAATAGAAGCCGGGGAGCTGTTTTTT.

The rearrangement links TRBV4-2 to TRBJ1-1; D uncertain. This CDR3 contains 16 residues. Trimming took off 4 bases at V and 1 base at J, with 16 bases between the two ends. CDR1 LGHNA and CDR2 YNFKEQ come from the germline V gene. The CDR3 sequence is CASSLDTNRGNTEAFF. DNA of the CDR3: TGTGCCAGCAGCCTAGACACTAATCGAGGGAACACTGAAGCTTTCTTT.

This clone was picked up one time. The genes are TRBV11-2 and TRBJ2-3; maybe TRBD1 (6 bases). Per germline, CDR1 SGHAT and CDR2 FQNNGV. The CDR3 runs 15 residues. The V end lost 0 bases, the J end lost 2 bases, and 9 bases lay between the germline ends. CDR3 residues: CASSLEHRDTDTQYF. The CDR3 region has the DNA TGTGCCAGCAGCTTAGAACACAGGGACACAGATACGCAGTATTTT.

The V and J genes are TRBV20-1 and TRBJ2-3; D gene unclear. Germline V CDR1 and CDR2: DFQATT, SNEGSKA (reference sequence). Trimming pared 6 bases from V and 7 bases from J, leaving 11 bases between. The CDR3 spans 11 residues. In DNA, the CDR3 is TGCAGTGCCTCACCTAGGAATACGCAGTATTTT. Protein product: CSASPRNTQYF.

This chain connects TRBV28 to TRBJ1-3, with a weak D call TRBD1 (6 bases). In germline, CDR1 is MDHEN, CDR2 SYDVKM. V was pared by 5 bases and J by 2 bases, with 16 bases between. The CDR3 runs 16 residues. Here the CDR3 reads CASSPWDNRAGNTIYF. The CDR3 coding sequence is TGTGCCAGCAGTCCTTGGGACAACAGGGCTGGAAACACCATATATTTT.

The chain recombines TRBV14 with TRBJ1-2; D is unresolved. The CDR3 sequence is 13 residues long. Germline CDR1 SGHDN, CDR2 FVKESK. V shed 3 bases and J shed 4 bases, with 9 bases lying between them. CDR3 DNA sequence: TGTGCCAGCAGCCACGGGGTACTCTATGGCTACACCTTC. It specifies CASSHGVLYGYTF.

J is TRBJ2-2 and V is TRBV4-2, with D uncertain. Germline V CDR1 and CDR2: LGHNA, YNFKEQ. V was pared by 3 bases and J by 4 bases, with 6 bases between. This CDR3 is built from 13 residues. CDR3 DNA: TGTGCCAGCAGCCATGTTAGCACCGGGGAGCTGTTTTTT. Encoded protein: CASSHVSTGELFF.

The genes are TRBV18 and TRBJ1-5; D unresolved. The length of the CDR3 is 16 residues. Between the trimmed V and J ends, which lost 6 bases and 0 bases, there was a span of 15 bases. Looked up from germline, CDR1 is KGHSH and CDR2 is LQKENI. CDR3 DNA: TGTGCCAGCTCCCTAAAGGCGGTCGATAGCAATCAGCCCCAGCATTTT. Amino acid sequence: CASSLKAVDSNQPQHF.

The chain recombines TRBV7-2 with TRBJ2-3; TRBD1 agrees at 8 bases. With 6 bases clipped from V and 3 bases from J, the junction kept 5 bases outside the gene matches. Germline V lookup: CDR1 SGHTA, CDR2 FQGNSA. This CDR3 contains 14 residues. The CDR3 region has the DNA TGTGCCAGCAGACCTGGACAGGGAACAGATACGCAGTATTTT. Translation: CASRPGQGTDTQYF.

The gene calls are TRBV7-9 and TRBJ2-1, with 11 bases aligning to TRBD2. Germline values: CDR1 SEHNR, CDR2 FQNEAQ (reference sequence). The CDR3 runs to 15 residues. V gave up 4 bases and J gave up 10 bases; unmatched junction bases: 9. The CDR3 DNA reads TGTGCCAGCAGCTCCCATAGCGGGGGGGCTTGGGAGCAGTTCTTC. Translated: CASSSHSGGAWEQFF. The full variable domain, with the rest looked up from reference TRBV7-9 and TRBJ2-1, is DTGVSQNPRHKITKRGQNVTFRCDPISEHNRLYWYRQTLGQGPEFLTYFQNEAQLEKSRLLSDRFSAERPKGSFSTLEIQRTEQGDSAMYLCASSSHSGGAWEQFFGPGTRLTVL.

J is TRBJ2-7 and V is TRBV28; perhaps TRBD1 as D (5 bases). The CDR3 extends over 14 amino acids. V dropped 6 bases and J dropped 3 bases, with 15 bases sitting between them. Germline V lookup: CDR1 MDHEN, CDR2 SYDVKM. The CDR3 DNA follows: TGTGCCAGCAGCCTTGACAGCACCCACTACGAGCAGTACTTC. Encoded protein: CASSLDSTHYEQYF. Complete variable domain (other parts from reference TRBV28 and TRBJ2-7): DVKVTQSSRYLVKRTGEKVFLECVQDMDHENMFWYRQDPGLGLRLIYFSYDVKMKEKGDIPEGYSVSREKKERFSLILESASTNQTSMYLCASSLDSTHYEQYFGPGTRLTVT.

CDR3 sequence reads: CASSQEPRGAWDEQFF. The DNA for the CDR3 is TGTGCCAGCAGCCAAGAACCCAGGGGGGCTTGGGATGAGCAGTTCTTC. The gene calls are TRBV3-1 (or the pseudogene TRBV3-2) and TRBJ2-1, with D perhaps TRBD1 (7 bases). The V gene's germline CDR1 is LGHDT and CDR2 YNNKEL (reference sequence). V was shortened by 0 bases and J by 8 bases, with 17 bases between the two germline ends. CDR3 size: 16 residues.

This rearrangement joins TRBV4-1 to TRBJ2-5; possible D gene TRBD1, 6 bases. CDR3 length equals 15 residues. V lost 1 base and J 3 bases, leaving 12 bases between the germline ends. Germline CDR1 is MGHRA and CDR2 is YSYEKL. The CDR3 protein is CASSQGRQVKETQYF. In DNA form, the CDR3 reads TGCGCCAGCAGCCAAGGTCGACAGGTCAAAGAGACCCAGTACTTC.

V gene TRBV5-6 combines with J gene TRBJ2-7; D perhaps matches TRBD2 (6 bases). CDR3 length equals 15 residues. Trimming took off 4 bases at V and 5 bases at J, with 19 bases between the two ends. From germline, CDR1 is SGHDT and CDR2 YYEEEE. The CDR3 loop reads CASSGVREFVDEQYF. CDR3 DNA sequence: TGTGCCAGCAGCGGCGTACGGGAGTTCGTGGACGAGCAGTACTTC.

This clone came up a few times. V gene TRBV27 combines with J gene TRBJ2-7; 8 nucleotides match TRBD1. The junction had 10 bases not matched to a gene; V was cut back by 5 bases and J by 4 bases. Germline values: CDR1 MNHEY, CDR2 SMNVEV (reference sequence). The CDR3 spans 15 residues. This chain's CDR3 is CASSPGQGRRYEQYF. Here the CDR3 DNA reads TGTGCCAGCAGTCCCGGACAGGGTAGGAGATACGAGCAGTACTTC.

The chain joins TRBV15 to TRBJ1-2; no clear D. Germline CDR1 reads LNHNV; CDR2 reads YYDKDF (reference sequence). V lost 1 base, J lost 8 bases, and 8 bases lay in between. The CDR3 covers 12 residues. CDR3 region: CATSRGTEGYTF. DNA of the CDR3: TGTGCCACCAGCAGAGGTACGGAGGGCTACACCTTC.

The J gene is TRBJ2-3, the V gene TRBV6-5; D remains unclear. There are 14 residues in the CDR3. The V gene lost 3 bases and the J gene lost 4 bases, with 11 bases spanning the gap. Germline CDR1 is MNHEY and CDR2 is SVGAGI. CDR3 residues: CASSYRRPSDTQYF. Written as DNA, the CDR3 is TGTGCCAGCAGTTATAGGCGTCCCTCAGATACGCAGTATTTT.

The chain uses TRBV6-6 and TRBJ1-4; D unclear. Trimming stripped 10 bases from V and 0 bases from J, with 9 bases between. Germline CDR1 MNHNY, CDR2 SVGAGI (reference sequence). This CDR3 is 13 amino acids long. CDR3 DNA sequence: TGTGCCATCGCCTCGGCAACTAATGAAAAACTGTTTTTT. Protein product: CAIASATNEKLFF.

The chain joins TRBV28 to TRBJ1-5; 7 positions match TRBD1. Per germline, CDR1 MDHEN and CDR2 SYDVKM. CDR3 length equals 16 residues. V shed 4 bases and J 1 base; nucleotides not matched to a gene: 7. The CDR3 DNA is TGTGCCAGCAGTTATGGAGTCAGGGGGAGCAATCAGCCCCAGCATTTT. This codes for CASSYGVRGSNQPQHF. Based on the CDR3 plus reference TRBV28 and TRBJ1-5, the full variable domain is DVKVTQSSRYLVKRTGEKVFLECVQDMDHENMFWYRQDPGLGLRLIYFSYDVKMKEKGDIPEGYSVSREKKERFSLILESASTNQTSMYLCASSYGVRGSNQPQHFGDGTRLSIL.

This sequence joins TRBV10-1 and TRBJ1-2, with D possibly TRBD1 on 6 matching bases. Trimming removed 9 bases from V and 4 bases from J, with 18 bases in between. In germline, CDR1 is WNHNN, CDR2 SYGVQD (reference sequence). The CDR3 runs to 14 residues. The CDR3 DNA follows: TGCGCCAGAGGGGGGCCCCCACGTGGCTATGGCTACACCTTC. It translates to CARGGPPRGYGYTF.

The V call is TRBV25-1, the J call TRBJ2-5; a possible D gene is TRBD1 (6 bases). The CDR3 loop spans 15 amino acids. Trimming shortened V by 2 bases and J by 2 bases, and 12 bases separated the two germline ends. In germline, CDR1 is MGHDK, CDR2 SYGVNS. CDR3: CASSEPEGDQETQYF. CDR3 nucleotide sequence: TGTGCCAGCAGTGAACCCGAGGGGGATCAAGAGACCCAGTACTTC.

This sequence joins TRBV18 and TRBJ2-1; D is undetermined. Germline V gives CDR1 KGHSH, CDR2 LQKENI. This CDR3 region has 12 residues. The V gene lost 3 bases and the J gene lost 7 bases, with 7 bases spanning the gap. The CDR3 loop is CASSPLMNEQFF. CDR3 DNA sequence: TGTGCCAGCTCACCGTTGATGAATGAGCAGTTCTTC.

The CDR3 spells CASSYSGGGNTEAFF. CDR3 DNA sequence: TGTGCCAGCAGTTACTCCGGGGGAGGGAACACTGAAGCTTTCTTT. The chain recombines TRBV6-6 with TRBJ1-1; D possibly corresponds to TRBD1 (5 bases). There are 15 residues in the CDR3. Trimming left V 0 bases short and J 1 base short, with 9 bases between. Germline V gene lookup returns CDR1 MNHNY and CDR2 SVGAGI (reference sequence).

This clone occurred once. The chain combines TRBV28 with TRBJ2-7, with D hard to call. Trimming took off 5 bases at V and 5 bases at J, with 10 bases between the two ends. Germline CDR1 and CDR2: MDHEN and SYDVKM. CDR3 length equals 12 residues. CDR3 protein: CASSELVNEQYF. The CDR3 DNA reads TGTGCCAGCAGTGAACTCGTGAACGAGCAGTACTTC. Supplemented by reference TRBV28 and TRBJ2-7, the full variable domain reads DVKVTQSSRYLVKRTGEKVFLECVQDMDHENMFWYRQDPGLGLRLIYFSYDVKMKEKGDIPEGYSVSREKKERFSLILESASTNQTSMYLCASSELVNEQYFGPGTRLTVT.